The sequence of this T cell receptor (beta chain) was determined in a study of OX40 agonist ivuxolimab in advanced cancers. Looking at the study overall: Patients were dosed intravenously with ivuxolimab at 0.01 to 10 mg/kg every 2 weeks. Age averaged 60 years (range about 23 to 80), and roughly 82% were male. Prior anti-PD-1, anti-PD-L1 or anti-CTLA-4 therapy was allowed; roughly 40% had some. Study results and limitations: Compared with CD4+, CD8+ T cells on average had more expanded clones.

Details on this clone: Its antigen remains unidentified.

CDR1 SGDLS and CDR2 YYNGEE come from the germline V gene. V shed 1 base, J shed 0 bases, and the junction held 12 bases outside the gene matches. This CDR3 is built from 18 residues. Only in-frame clones appear in the TCRdb table, and some are missing; sequencing was by immunoSEQ multiplex PCR. The table lists some 150,000 clones, roughly 91% of them singletons. The specimen was CD4+ or CD8+ T cells sorted from blood, collected in a trial of the OX40 agonist ivuxolimab. This chain joins TRBV9 and TRBJ1-1; TRBD1 aligns across 7 bases. The source is an adult with an advanced solid tumor such as melanoma, head and neck, liver or kidney cancer. CDR3 DNA: TGTGCCAGCAGCGTATACGGGTCTGGGACAGCGTTGAACACTGAAGCTTTCTTT. It encodes CASSVYGSGTALNTEAFF.